The TCR beta chain under discussion was sequenced for a study of T cell responses to AZD1222 COVID-19 vaccine. Whole-study results and caveats: Increases in Spike-specific TCR breadth and depth were seen after two AZD1222 doses.

In regard to this clone: Its antigen is not identified.

Clones were sequenced by immunoSEQ multiplex PCR, and TCRdb holds only the in-frame ones, with some missing. The sample includes some 150,000 clones, more than 90% of them seen just once. Trimming stripped 3 bases from V and 1 base from J, with 15 bases between. Germline V CDR1 and CDR2: MNHEY, SVGAGI. The CDR3 consists of 16 residues. This sequence joins TRBV6-5 and TRBJ1-1, with D hard to call. Material: peripheral blood, obtained 28 days after the second AZD1222 dose. This clonotype was obtained from an adult who received the AZD1222 COVID-19 vaccine. The DNA for the CDR3 is TGTGCCAGCAGTTATAGGATGGCACCTTCGAACACTGAAGCTTTCTTT. Encoded protein: CASSYRMAPSNTEAFF.